These 20 T cell receptor beta chains came from one sample sequenced in a study of response to subunit inactivated influenza vaccine. TCRdb independently ran MiXCR on the RT-PCR reads; one entry per CDR3 protein. The sample comprises 650,000 to 850,000 distinct CDR3 sequences, 14% of which are singletons, and 5.5% to 8% rests with the top ten. Sequencing was performed on PBMCs from blood, taken 14 days before vaccination. The receptor source for this set is a man aged 45-65 years who received an inactivated influenza vaccine.

The table lists this clonotype with a few counts. The rearrangement uses TRBV15 and TRBJ2-5; D assignment may be TRBD1 or TRBD2 (5 bases each). The germline CDR1 and CDR2 sequences are LNHNV and YYDKDF (reference sequence). There are 14 residues in the CDR3. Trimming removed 1 base from V and 4 bases from J, with 10 bases in between. CDR3 DNA sequence: TGTGCCACCAGCAGAGGGGGCGCGGGAGAGACCCAGTACTTC. This encodes CATSRGGAGETQYF.

This clonotype was detected many times. CDR3 region: CASSPSVVETQYF. CDR3 nucleotides: TGTGCCAGCAGCCCTTCGGTCGTAGAGACCCAGTACTTC. The J gene is TRBJ2-5, the V gene TRBV7-2, with D unresolved. With 5 bases removed from V and 4 bases from J, the gap between germline ends came to 11 bases. There are 13 residues in the CDR3. CDR1 SGHTA and CDR2 FQGNSA come from the germline V gene.

The table lists this clonotype with a few counts. For the CDR3, the DNA is TGTGCCAGCAGTTACTTTCAGGATACAGATACGCAGTATTTT. Amino acid sequence: CASSYFQDTDTQYF. The J gene is TRBJ2-3, the V gene TRBV6-5; D is uncertain. The CDR3 runs 14 residues. The V and J ends lost 1 base and 3 bases respectively, with 8 bases between them. Germline lookup yields CDR1 MNHEY and CDR2 SVGAGI.

The table lists this clonotype with a few counts. CDR3 bases: TGTGCCAGCAGGTCACAGGGGGCGCGTATCCATGAGCAGTTCTTC. Residues: CASRSQGARIHEQFF. The V gene is TRBV12-3 or TRBV12-4, the J gene TRBJ2-1; 9 bases match TRBD1. J gave up 8 bases and V 6 bases, and 11 bases lay outside the gene matches. The CDR3 spans 15 residues.

The rearrangement links TRBV7-6 to TRBJ1-3, with 9 bases lining up with TRBD1. This CDR3 region has 15 residues. Germline CDR1 and CDR2: SGHVS and FNYEAQ. V dropped 3 bases and J dropped 4; count of bases not matched to a gene: 4. CDR3: CASSLEGQGGNTIYF. The CDR3 nucleotides are TGTGCCAGCAGCTTGGAGGGACAGGGAGGAAACACCATATATTTT.

This clonotype was seen many times. The rearrangement uses TRBV28 and TRBJ2-2, with D uncertain. The V gene's germline CDR1 is MDHEN and CDR2 SYDVKM. Trimming took 3 bases from V and 2 from J, leaving 7 bases between them. The CDR3 has 14 residues. CDR3 nucleotide sequence: TGTGCCAGCAGTTTTGGGCTCAACACCGGGGAGCTGTTTTTT. This sequence encodes CASSFGLNTGELFF.

This clonotype was detected only a few times. J is TRBJ2-3 and V is TRBV12-3 or TRBV12-4; 9 bases agree with TRBD1. The length of the CDR3 is 15 residues. With V trimmed by 1 base and J by 6 bases, 5 bases remained unmatched. The CDR3 here is CASSLVTGGFDTQYF. The CDR3 DNA reads as TGTGCCAGCAGTTTAGTGACAGGGGGTTTTGATACGCAGTATTTT.

This clonotype was recorded a few times. CDR3 sequence: CASSKGQGPNYGYTF. The CDR3 bases are TGTGCCAGCAGCAAGGGACAGGGCCCTAACTATGGCTACACCTTC. The rearrangement joins TRBV21-1 to TRBJ1-2; no DNA check was done on the table's D call, TRBD1. TRBV21-1 represents a pseudogene. The CDR3 length is 15 residues.

The gene calls are TRBV3-1 and TRBJ2-3; D may match TRBD1 or TRBD2 (6 bases each). V was shortened by 5 bases and J by 3 bases, with 18 bases between the two germline ends. Germline-derived CDR1 and CDR2 are LGHDT and YNNKEL (reference sequence). CDR3 length: 16 amino acids. DNA for the CDR3: TGTGCCAGCAGCGCCAGGACAGTTGGAGGGACAGATACGCAGTATTTT. Its protein is CASSARTVGGTDTQYF.

This chain joins TRBV2 and TRBJ1-6, with 8 bases identical to TRBD1. In germline, CDR1 is SNHLY, CDR2 FYNNEI. This CDR3 contains 15 residues. V lost 5 bases and J lost 6; bases outside the gene matches: 6. This CDR3 reads CASSKQGGLNSPLHF. The DNA for the CDR3 is TGTGCCAGCAGTAAACAGGGGGGCCTTAATTCACCCCTCCACTTT.

This clonotype has a handful of counts. CDR3: CASSLRDRGAEQYF. Written as DNA, the CDR3 is TGTGCCAGCAGCCTCCGGGACAGGGGGGCCGAGCAGTACTTC. The gene calls are TRBV7-2 and TRBJ2-7, with TRBD1 matching 11 bases. Germline V CDR1 and CDR2: SGHTA, FQGNSA. The V and J ends lost 5 bases and 6 bases, in that order; junction bases with no gene match: 6. CDR3 length: 14 amino acids.

The gene calls are TRBV3-1 and TRBJ2-5; 7 nucleotides match TRBD2. The V gene end was trimmed by 0 bases and the J gene end by 7 bases; junction bases not matched to a gene: 26. The CDR3 totals 21 residues. Germline assignment: CDR1 LGHDT and CDR2 YNNKEL (reference sequence). The CDR3, as DNA: TGTGCCAGCAGCCAAGATTGGGGCGGGAGTCGGACTGGCGGGACTTCCGTGACCCAGTACTTC. As protein: CASSQDWGGSRTGGTSVTQYF.

The V gene is TRBV20-1, the J gene TRBJ1-5; D is possibly TRBD1 (5 bases). Trimming took off 5 bases at V and 1 base at J, with 9 bases between the two ends. CDR1 and CDR2 (germline): DFQATT, SNEGSKA (reference sequence). This CDR3 contains 13 residues. As DNA, the CDR3 is TGCAGTGCTGCCGGGACCAGCAATCAGCCCCAGCATTTT. Translating gives CSAAGTSNQPQHF.

The chain carries TRBV4-1 and TRBJ2-1; D uncertain. The V end lost 0 bases, the J end lost 7 bases, and 16 bases lay between the germline ends. Germline V gene data show CDR1 as MGHRA and CDR2 as YSYEKL. CDR3 length equals 16 residues. The CDR3 nucleotides are TGCGCCAGCAGCCAAGAGGTGCCTCCCCTAGGGAATGAGCAGTTCTTC. This encodes CASSQEVPPLGNEQFF.

This clonotype has just a few counts. V is TRBV7-9 and J is TRBJ2-3, with D possibly being TRBD1 (5 bases). The germline gives CDR1 SEHNR, CDR2 FQNEAQ (reference sequence). The CDR3 spans 16 residues. V lost 0 bases and J lost 8, with 18 bases in between. CDR3 sequence: CASSLAGRAVQVTQYF. CDR3 DNA sequence: TGTGCCAGCAGCTTAGCGGGCAGGGCCGTGCAAGTTACGCAGTATTTT.

This sequence joins TRBV24-1 and TRBJ1-3; D may be TRBD1 (5 bases). CDR3 length: 14 residues. CDR1 is KGHDR and CDR2 is SFDVKD in the germline V gene. V was trimmed by 4 bases and J by 0 bases, leaving 6 bases between them. The CDR3 spells CATSEGLSGNTIYF. Written as DNA, the CDR3 is TGTGCCACCAGTGAGGGGCTCTCTGGAAACACCATATATTTT.

As for this clonotype: This clone may be a read error of a much larger clone one base away. V usage is TRBV6-1 and J usage is TRBJ2-7; D is undetermined. V lost 7 bases and J 3 bases, leaving 10 bases between the germline ends. This CDR3 has 12 residues. Germline assignment: CDR1 MNHNS and CDR2 SASEGT. In DNA, the CDR3 is TGTGCCAGCACCCTCTTTGGCTACGAGCAGTACTTC. This encodes CASTLFGYEQYF.

The sample holds many counts of this clonotype. The CDR3 coding sequence is TGTGCCAGCAGCTTGGGGGTAACGGTTCCTAACGAGCAGTACTTC. Translated: CASSLGVTVPNEQYF. The V call is TRBV7-9, the J call TRBJ2-7; the D call may be TRBD1 or TRBD2 (5 bases each). This CDR3 has 15 residues. Trimming cost V 3 bases and J 5 bases, with 17 bases left between them. Germline lookup yields CDR1 SEHNR and CDR2 FQNEAQ (reference sequence).

The chain has TRBV5-1 and TRBJ2-2; TRBD1 might be the D (6 bases). The V gene lost 3 bases and the J gene lost 5 bases, with 14 bases spanning the gap. The CDR3 is 15 amino acids. The germline V gene has CDR1 SGHRS and CDR2 YFSETQ. For the CDR3, the DNA is TGCGCCAGCAGCTCGACAGGCGGGTTTACCGGGGAGCTGTTTTTT. This codes for CASSSTGGFTGELFF.

V is TRBV20-1 and J is TRBJ2-6; 7 nucleotides align to TRBD1. The CDR3 consists of 16 residues. The V and J ends lost 6 bases and 4 bases, in that order; junction bases with no gene match: 12. Germline CDR1 DFQATT, CDR2 SNEGSKA (reference sequence). CDR3 sequence reads: CSARTGSKVGANVLTF. CDR3 bases: TGCAGTGCCCGGACAGGATCTAAAGTAGGGGCCAACGTCCTGACTTTC.